Below are 18 T cell receptor beta chains sequenced from a single sample in a study of regulatory T cells in long-lasting Graves disease. The time point denotes: newly diagnosed GD, antithyroid drugs for less than 3 months. Isolated PBMC RNA provided the starting material for the TCR library. CDR3-region Arm-PCR and iRepertoire HTBI primers produced the TCR beta libraries. TCRdb re-called the multiplex PCR reads through MiXCR, storing one row per CDR3 protein. The sample has about 450,000 distinct CDR3 sequences; 12% to 15% are singletons. A further study also used this sample, focusing on T cells in Graves' hyperthyroidism and ophthalmopathy.

The sequences come from peripheral blood mononuclear cells (PBMCs), collected at new diagnosis, from a patient treated with antithyroid drugs. These receptors all come from a woman in her forties or fifties with Graves disease.

This clonotype was seen ten or more times. The rearrangement joins TRBV7-9 to TRBJ2-5; the match to TRBD1 covers 7 bases. Germline V gives CDR1 SEHNR, CDR2 FQNEAQ (reference sequence). This CDR3 is 15 amino acids long. V was pared by 5 bases and J by 4 bases, with 10 bases of the junction left unmatched. The CDR3 region is CASSPPKSGGETQYF. CDR3 bases: TGTGCCAGCAGCCCCCCGAAATCAGGGGGAGAGACCCAGTACTTC.

As for this clonotype: A read error may be the cause here, since a much bigger clone is one base away. The V and J genes are TRBV28 and TRBJ2-7; D gene unclear. The CDR3 length is 15 residues. Trimming removed 6 bases at V and 4 bases at J, with 19 bases between. Germline values: CDR1 MDHEN, CDR2 SYDVKM. As DNA, the CDR3 is TGTGCCAGCAGCCGAATAGAGCCCTCCCTATACGAGCAGTACTTC. Protein product: CASSRIEPSLYEQYF.

This clonotype has a handful of counts. The chain is built from TRBV19 and TRBJ1-1, with a possible D match to TRBD1 (6 bases). Germline V gives CDR1 LNHDA, CDR2 SQIVND (reference sequence). There are 15 residues in the CDR3. V was shortened by 6 bases and J by 4 bases, with 18 bases between the two germline ends. The CDR3 sequence is CASRRDWQGGTEAFF. The CDR3 nucleotides read TGTGCCAGTAGACGGGACTGGCAAGGGGGCACTGAAGCTTTCTTT.

This clonotype was found a few times. A much larger clone lies one base from this, so it may be a read error. The chain carries TRBV12-3 or TRBV12-4 and TRBJ2-7; TRBD1 is a possible D gene (5 bases). The V end was cut by 3 bases, the J end by 3 bases, with 24 bases between. This CDR3 is 18 amino acids long. This CDR3 reads CASSLQGMSRWGFYEQYF. In DNA, the CDR3 is TGTGCCAGCAGTTTGCAGGGTATGAGCAGGTGGGGCTTCTACGAGCAGTACTTC.

This clonotype was seen a few times. The V gene is TRBV28, the J gene TRBJ2-3; 8 bases fit TRBD1. Germline assignment: CDR1 MDHEN and CDR2 SYDVKM. The CDR3 runs to 15 residues. V lost 4 bases to trimming and J lost 8 bases; unmatched junction nucleotides: 11. CDR3 DNA: TGTGCCAGCAGTTCACACAGGGGGACGTGGTCTACGCAGTATTTT. Encoded protein: CASSSHRGTWSTQYF.

This clonotype has at least ten counts. The chain employs TRBV27 and TRBJ1-4, with TRBD1 as a possible D gene (6 bases). Germline lookup yields CDR1 MNHEY and CDR2 SMNVEV (reference sequence). The V and J ends lost 3 bases and 13 bases respectively, with 9 bases between them. This CDR3 has 11 residues. The CDR3: CASSFRGVLFF. The CDR3 nucleotides are TGTGCCAGCAGTTTTAGGGGGGTACTGTTTTTT.

This clonotype was counted ten times or more. The genes are TRBV30 and TRBJ1-1; D may be TRBD1 (5 bases). V was shortened by 2 bases and J by 9 bases, with 13 bases between the two germline ends. The CDR3 spans 12 residues. In germline, CDR1 is GTSNPN, CDR2 SVGIG (reference sequence). As DNA, the CDR3 is TGTGCCTGGAGTACCACTGACAGAAAAGCTTTCTTT. It codes for CAWSTTDRKAFF.

Ten or more counts support this clonotype. V gene TRBV5-1 combines with J gene TRBJ2-3; possible D gene TRBD2, 6 bases. With 3 bases removed from V and 0 bases from J, the gap between germline ends came to 20 bases. The CDR3 covers 18 residues. Germline values: CDR1 SGHRS, CDR2 YFSETQ. CDR3 residues: CASSSGAYLALSTDTQYF. CDR3 DNA: TGCGCCAGCAGCTCGGGAGCCTATCTAGCGTTGAGCACAGATACGCAGTATTTT.

This clonotype was observed at least ten times. The genes are TRBV30 and TRBJ2-1, with D tentatively TRBD1 or TRBD2 (6 bases each). Trimming cost V 2 bases and J 9 bases, with 8 bases left between them. CDR1 and CDR2 from the germline V gene are GTSNPN and SVGIG (reference sequence). The CDR3 has 11 residues. CDR3 coding DNA: TGTGCCTGGAGTTGGGGGGCTGAGCAGTTCTTC. Translated: CAWSWGAEQFF.

This clonotype was observed many times. V and J are TRBV9 and TRBJ2-1, with 10 bases that match TRBD1. Germline CDR1 and CDR2: SGDLS and YYNGEE. V was clipped by 0 bases and J by 3 bases; unmatched bases: 0. CDR3 length: 15 residues. CDR3 bases: TGTGCCAGCAGCGTAGGGACAGGGGGCTACAATGAGCAGTTCTTC. Translation gives CASSVGTGGYNEQFF.

This clonotype came up many times. The V gene is TRBV7-9, the J gene TRBJ2-1, with 11 bases matching TRBD2. V dropped 4 bases and J dropped 4; count of bases not matched to a gene: 12. Germline V gene lookup returns CDR1 SEHNR and CDR2 FQNEAQ (reference sequence). CDR3 length: 18 amino acids. CDR3 loop: CASSSPTRGLAVYNEQFF. In DNA form, the CDR3 reads TGTGCCAGCAGCTCACCAACCCGGGGACTAGCGGTATACAATGAGCAGTTCTTC.

Note on this clonotype: The junction departs from germline at one end; a sequencing error may be responsible. The chain uses TRBV20-1 and TRBJ2-1; TRBD2 is a possible D gene (5 bases). The CDR3 has 14 residues. CDR1 DFQATT and CDR2 SNEGSKA come from the germline V gene (reference sequence). The CDR3 DNA sequence: TGCAGTGCAAGAGGAGCGGTCTCCTACAATGAGCAGTTCTTC. It encodes CSARGAVSYNEQFF.

This clonotype came up a few times. The CDR3 DNA reads TGTGCCAGCAGTTACTATGGGGACATCCACTATGGCTACACCTTC. It specifies CASSYYGDIHYGYTF. The chain joins TRBV6-5 to TRBJ1-2, with D perhaps TRBD1 (6 bases). This CDR3 has 15 amino acids. V lost 1 base, J lost 3 bases, and 12 bases lay in between. CDR1 is MNHEY and CDR2 is SVGAGI in the germline V gene.

This clonotype was seen many times. The chain employs TRBV30 and TRBJ1-5; no definite D call. Between the trimmed V and J ends, which lost 3 bases and 10 bases, there was a span of 16 bases. This CDR3 region has 13 residues. Germline lookup yields CDR1 GTSNPN and CDR2 SVGIG (reference sequence). CDR3 sequence (DNA): TGTGCCTGGAGAAGCCCCGGAATGGGACCCCAGCATTTT. It yields the protein CAWRSPGMGPQHF.

This clonotype turned up a few times. The chain couples TRBV5-1 to TRBJ2-2, with D tentatively TRBD2 (6 bases). Germline V CDR1 and CDR2: SGHRS, YFSETQ. CDR3 length: 16 residues. With 2 bases removed from V and 5 bases from J, the gap between germline ends came to 16 bases. DNA for the CDR3: TGCGCCAGCAGCTTCAAGGGGCTAGGGAGGACCGGGGAGCTGTTTTTT. It yields the protein CASSFKGLGRTGELFF.

This clonotype came up many times. J is TRBJ1-1 and V is TRBV3-1, with a possible D match to TRBD1 (5 bases). The V gene's germline CDR1 is LGHDT and CDR2 YNNKEL (reference sequence). The CDR3 has 14 amino acids. Trimming stripped 1 base from V and 1 base from J, with 7 bases between. DNA for the CDR3: TGTGCCAGCAGCCAAGCGGGGCAGAACACTGAAGCTTTCTTT. Residues: CASSQAGQNTEAFF.

Turning to this clonotype: Germline and junction disagree at one end, which may indicate a read error. The chain is built from TRBV7-9 and TRBJ2-7, with D maybe TRBD1 (5 bases). Germline assignment: CDR1 SEHNR and CDR2 FQNEAQ (reference sequence). CDR3 length equals 14 residues. In DNA form, the CDR3 reads TGTGCCAGCAGTCCCCACACAGGTTCCTACGAGCAGTGCTTC. Encoded protein: CASSPHTGSYEQCF.

This clonotype was detected ten times or more. The rearrangement links TRBV6-1 to TRBJ2-1, with TRBD2 identical over 8 bases. The V gene's germline CDR1 is MNHNS and CDR2 SASEGT. Losses at the gene ends were 5 bases for V and 5 bases for J; bases not matched to a gene: 20. This CDR3 region has 19 residues. Written as DNA, the CDR3 is TGTGCCAGCAGTAACGGGACTAGTTATGTTCGGGGAACTAACAATGAGCAGTTCTTC. Translating it yields CASSNGTSYVRGTNNEQFF.